This T cell receptor beta chain was sequenced in a study of blood T cells in healthy people across ages. It was with a sample-barcoded 5' primer and a J-beta primer mix that a second PCR of about 6 to 11 cycles was run. From the 5' RACE reads, TCRdb called clonotypes with MiXCR, one entry per CDR3 protein. Here the sample spans more than 600,000 distinct CDR3 sequences, 20% to 25% being singletons. V dropped 7 bases and J dropped 2 bases, with 10 bases sitting between them. CDR3 length equals 13 residues. The germline V gene encodes CDR1 KGHDR and CDR2 SFDVKD. The same data also went into a second study, on T cells of mothers and their children. That study reports: cDNA synthesis used all extracted RNA, approximately 1.4 ug per 15 ul.

This TCR derives from a boy between 10 and 17 years old in good health. V gene TRBV24-1 combines with J gene TRBJ2-5; no firm D call. What was sequenced was blood. The CDR3 bases are TGTGCCACCAGGACAAAAGGGCAAGAGACCCAGTACTTC. Encoded protein: CATRTKGQETQYF.